A selection of T cell receptor beta chains follows, all from one sample in a study of cytomegalovirus exposure and HLA in healthy donors. The table came from immunoSEQ multiplex PCR; TCRdb's copy has only in-frame clones and leaves some out. The sample includes about 110,000 clones, about three quarters of them seen just once. Sequenced sample: PBMCs. The receptor source for this set is a woman aged 60 to 75 in good health and CMV-seropositive. Both conserved end residues are part of each CDR3. Fields, in order: CDR3 protein, J gene, D gene, V gene. D genes are given only for firm matches.

cdr3_aa: CASSLGSSVNQETQYF
j_call: TRBJ2-5
d_call: -
v_call: TRBV7-6

cdr3_aa: CASSSQKTGAQPQHF
j_call: TRBJ1-5
d_call: TRBD1
v_call: TRBV19

cdr3_aa: CASTPRTSGSYEQYF
j_call: TRBJ2-7
d_call: TRBD2
v_call: TRBV28

cdr3_aa: CASTNLPGRGSDTQYF
j_call: TRBJ2-3
d_call: TRBD1
v_call: TRBV5-1

cdr3_aa: CASSRTGGNIQYF
j_call: TRBJ2-4
d_call: TRBD1
v_call: TRBV13

cdr3_aa: CASSPPSGDGYGYTF
j_call: TRBJ1-2
d_call: -
v_call: TRBV18

cdr3_aa: CASSVAGREGNEQFF
j_call: TRBJ2-1
d_call: TRBD2
v_call: TRBV9

cdr3_aa: CASSQVFGLLASTDTQYF
j_call: TRBJ2-3
d_call: -
v_call: TRBV4-1

cdr3_aa: CASSFAGETGYTF
j_call: TRBJ1-2
d_call: -
v_call: TRBV11-2

cdr3_aa: CASSPRGGRSDYGYTF
j_call: TRBJ1-2
d_call: -
v_call: TRBV9

cdr3_aa: CASSMVAPSNYGYTF
j_call: TRBJ1-2
d_call: -
v_call: TRBV18

cdr3_aa: CASSESRGTEFYEQYF
j_call: -
d_call: TRBD2
v_call: TRBV25-1

cdr3_aa: CATSRDLKREGPDTQYF
j_call: TRBJ2-3
d_call: TRBD2
v_call: TRBV15

cdr3_aa: CASRGETSGSYEQYF
j_call: TRBJ2-7
d_call: TRBD2
v_call: TRBV28

cdr3_aa: CASRAGTSGSYEQYF
j_call: TRBJ2-7
d_call: TRBD2
v_call: TRBV2

cdr3_aa: CASSQAPGQGTYEQYF
j_call: TRBJ2-7
d_call: TRBD1
v_call: TRBV4-1

cdr3_aa: CASSLGGRAYEQYF
j_call: TRBJ2-7
d_call: TRBD2
v_call: TRBV27

cdr3_aa: CASSLSSRDTEAFF
j_call: TRBJ1-1
d_call: -
v_call: TRBV5-1

cdr3_aa: CASSPPGGANQPQHF
j_call: TRBJ1-5
d_call: -
v_call: TRBV4-2

cdr3_aa: CASSLQASGRFEQYF
j_call: TRBJ2-7
d_call: TRBD2
v_call: TRBV7-3

cdr3_aa: CSVGVIFRTKNTEAFF
j_call: TRBJ1-1
d_call: -
v_call: TRBV29-1

cdr3_aa: CSVERASYNEQFF
j_call: TRBJ2-1
d_call: -
v_call: TRBV29-1

cdr3_aa: CASSSGGAVDIQYF
j_call: TRBJ2-4
d_call: -
v_call: TRBV5-1

cdr3_aa: CAISETPGTGGNQPQHF
j_call: TRBJ1-5
d_call: TRBD1
v_call: TRBV10-3